A selection of T cell receptor beta chains follows, all from one sample in a study of cytomegalovirus exposure and HLA in healthy donors. Sequencing was performed with immunoSEQ multiplex PCR; in TCRdb, only in-frame clones are kept and a portion is missing. The data show about 160,000 clones, around 80% seen once. The sequenced sample consisted of PBMCs. These receptors all stem from a girl between 10 and 17 years old in good health and CMV-seropositive. Both conserved end residues are part of each CDR3. A D gene is named only where the DNA matches it firmly. Size tells how often a clone was seen (once, few, many) or the class of an expanded clone, and some rows leave it out.

clone size	J gene	V gene	D gene	CDR3 DNA	CDR3 protein
-	TRBJ2-7	TRBV29-1	-	TGCAGCGTTGAAGATTACTTCCAGGGGCGCACCTACGAGCAGTACTTC	CSVEDYFQGRTYEQYF
-	TRBJ2-7	TRBV6-6	TRBD1	TGTGCCAGCAGTTTCAGGGACAGGGGGCCCGAGCAGTACTTC	CASSFRDRGPEQYF
-	TRBJ1-5	TRBV7-8	-	TGTGCCAGCAGCTTGGGGGGGGTTCAGCCCCAGCATTTT	CASSLGGVQPQHF
-	TRBJ2-1	TRBV7-9	TRBD1	TGTGCCAGCAGCGAGGACAGGGGCGGGTGGAATGAGCAGTTCTTC	CASSEDRGGWNEQFF
-	TRBJ2-7	TRBV6-5	TRBD2	TGTGCCAGCCGACTAGCGGACTCCTACGAGCAGTACTTC	CASRLADSYEQYF
-	TRBJ1-1	TRBV15	-	TGTGCCACCAGCAGAGGGGGGGAAAACACTGAAGCTTTCTTT	CATSRGGENTEAFF
-	TRBJ2-5	TRBV28	-	TGTGCCAGCAGTCGCCCCTTTGAGGCGGAGACCCAGTACTTC	CASSRPFEAETQYF
-	TRBJ2-7	TRBV4-3	-	TGCGCCAGCAGCCAAGTAGGCGGAGGCTACTACGAGCAGTACTTC	CASSQVGGGYYEQYF
once	TRBJ1-2	TRBV5-1	-	TGCGCCAGCAGCACCGATCCAGGGTCCAATGGCTACACCTTC	CASSTDPGSNGYTF
-	TRBJ2-3	TRBV2	-	TGTGCCAGCAAAACACCTAGCACAGATACGCAGTATTTT	CASKTPSTDTQYF
-	TRBJ1-2	TRBV27	TRBD1	TGTGCCAGCAGGGAACCGGGACAGGCGGTGAGCACCTTC	CASREPGQAVSTF
-	TRBJ2-3	TRBV9	TRBD2	TGTGCCAGCAGCGTCCTATCGGGGGGGCCTGCAGATACGCAGTATTTT	CASSVLSGGPADTQYF
-	TRBJ2-7	TRBV19	-	TGTGCCAGCGCAGGGGGGCGCTCGGTCGAGCAGTACTTC	CASAGGRSVEQYF
-	TRBJ1-1	TRBV28	-	TGTGCCAGCAGACTAGGAGCCCGGGGCACTGAAGCTTTCTTT	CASRLGARGTEAFF
-	TRBJ2-2	TRBV6-6	-	TGTGCCAGCAGCACATCAAACACCGGGGAGCTGTTTTTT	CASSTSNTGELFF
-	TRBJ1-2	TRBV30	-	TGTGCCTGGAGTGTTCCGAGGCGAGACTATGGCTACACCTTC	CAWSVPRRDYGYTF
once	TRBJ2-1	TRBV29-1	TRBD1	TGCAGCGAAGGCCGATTCACAGGGGGCAACTACAATGAGCAGTTCTTC	CSEGRFTGGNYNEQFF
-	TRBJ1-1	TRBV30	-	TGTGCCTGGAGTGCCCCCCCGACAGCTTTGAACACTGAAGCTTTCTTT	CAWSAPPTALNTEAFF
-	TRBJ2-1	TRBV19	TRBD2	TGTGCCAGTAGTTCGGGACTAGAGGCGGGCGAGCAGTTCTTC	CASSSGLEAGEQFF
-	TRBJ1-2	TRBV23-1	TRBD1	TGCGCCGTGCGGACAGGGAACTATGGCTACACCTTC	CAVRTGNYGYTF
-	TRBJ1-3	TRBV6-1	TRBD1	TGTGCCAGCTCGACAGGGCCTGGAAACACCATATATTTT	CASSTGPGNTIYF
-	TRBJ2-7	TRBV9	TRBD2	TGTGCCAGCAGCGTAGGTGGGGGACTAGCGGGAGGTACCGACGAGCAGTACTTC	CASSVGGGLAGGTDEQYF
-	TRBJ2-1	TRBV6-5	-	TGTGCCAGCAGTCGGAGAATTGACAATGAGCAGTTCTTC	CASSRRIDNEQFF
few	TRBJ2-1	TRBV25-1	-	TGTGCCAGCAGTCCCTCAGGATGGACAGACAATGAGCAGTTCTTC	CASSPSGWTDNEQFF
-	TRBJ2-7	TRBV6-1	-	TGTGCCAGCAGTGTGGCGCCTTACGGAGCCTACGAGCAGTACTTC	CASSVAPYGAYEQYF